Described below is a single T cell receptor beta chain sequence and its context. Followed over time, Seattle patients had been enrolled while infection was active. The sample originates from a study of blood T cell repertoires in COVID-19. As for the study in general: Material from acute and convalescent COVID-19 was sourced from the United States, Italy and Spain.

Germline CDR1 is SGHRS and CDR2 is YFSETQ. The CDR3 totals 15 residues. Trimming pared 1 base from V and 0 bases from J, leaving 8 bases between. Generated by immunoSEQ multiplex PCR, the TCRdb table keeps only in-frame clones and is missing some. The repertoire holds tens of thousands of clones, with roughly four fifths as singletons. The chain employs TRBV5-1 and TRBJ1-5, with D possibly matching TRBD1 (5 bases). The clonotype originates from a man aged 50 to 59 with COVID-19, enrolled during active disease. Sequencing was carried out using peripheral blood. Here the CDR3 reads CASSLRGGSNQPQHF. CDR3 in DNA: TGCGCCAGCAGCTTGCGGGGGGGTAGCAATCAGCCCCAGCATTTT.